One sample yielded the 13 T cell receptor beta chains listed below, sequenced in a study of OX40 agonist ivuxolimab in advanced cancers. Sequencing was performed with immunoSEQ multiplex PCR; in TCRdb, only in-frame clones are kept and a portion is missing. The sample shows approximately 38,000 clones, 70% to 85% of them seen only once. Material: CD4+ or CD8+ T cells sorted from blood, obtained in a trial of the OX40 agonist ivuxolimab. These TCRs come from an adult with an advanced solid tumor such as melanoma, head and neck, liver or kidney cancer.

The count of this clone is one. The chain links TRBV28 to TRBJ2-1, with 13 bases lining up with TRBD2. The V segment lost 6 bases and the J segment 6 bases; nucleotides outside the gene matches: 2. CDR1 is MDHEN, CDR2 SYDVKM, per germline. The CDR3 is made up of 14 amino acids. This CDR3 reads CASRGLAGVNEQFF. The CDR3 region has the DNA TGTGCCAGCAGAGGACTAGCGGGAGTCAATGAGCAGTTCTTC.

To note about this clone: A much more abundant neighbour one base away suggests this may be a read error. The V call is TRBV1, the J call TRBJ1-1. TRBV1 is a pseudogene locus. The CDR3 has 18 amino acids. In nucleotides, the CDR3 is TGCACCAGCAGCCAAGATACCGGACCCGCCGACTCGAACACTGAAGCTTCCTTT. It codes for CTSSQDTGPADSNTEASF.

DNA for the CDR3: TGTGCCAGCAGTTCCGACAGGGGGCTTGGGACTTTTAGCAATCAGCCCCAGCATTTT. Protein: CASSSDRGLGTFSNQPQHF. This chain uses TRBV28 with TRBJ1-5, with 10 nucleotides matching TRBD1. Germline V CDR1 and CDR2: MDHEN, SYDVKM. The trim removed 4 bases at V and 0 bases at J, leaving 12 bases unmatched. The CDR3 runs 19 residues.

CDR3 loop: CASRARTTQYF. CDR3 DNA sequence: TGTGCCAGCAGGGCCCGAACGACCCAGTACTTC. The chain uses TRBV27 and TRBJ2-5; D call uncertain. Germline lookup yields CDR1 MNHEY and CDR2 SMNVEV (reference sequence). Between the trimmed V and J ends, which lost 6 bases and 7 bases, there was a span of 9 bases. CDR3 size: 11 residues.

V gene TRBV6-5 combines with J gene TRBJ1-5; no reliable D call. Trimming left V 5 bases short and J 7 bases short, with 6 bases between. CDR1 MNHEY and CDR2 SVGAGI come from the germline V gene. This CDR3 has 11 amino acids. This CDR3 reads CASSEWQPQHF. The DNA of the CDR3 is TGTGCCAGCAGTGAGTGGCAGCCCCAGCATTTT.

This rearrangement joins TRBV5-6 to TRBJ2-7; no clear D gene. Germline V lookup: CDR1 SGHDT, CDR2 YYEEEE. The CDR3 consists of 13 residues. V lost 1 base and J lost 0, with 5 bases in between. The CDR3, as DNA: TGTGCCAGCAGCTTGTACAACTCCTACGAGCAGTACTTC. This encodes CASSLYNSYEQYF. The full variable domain, in which reference TRBV5-6 and TRBJ2-7 provide the parts outside the CDR3, is DAGVTQSPTHLIKTRGQQVTLRCSPKSGHDTVSWYQQALGQGPQFIFQYYEEEERQRGNFPDRFSGHQFPNYSSELNVNALLLGDSALYLCASSLYNSYEQYFGPGTRLTVT.

This chain joins TRBV2 and TRBJ2-3; D may match TRBD1 or TRBD2 (5 bases each). Germline CDR1 is SNHLY and CDR2 is FYNNEI. Between the trimmed V and J ends, which lost 7 bases and 4 bases, there was a span of 9 bases. The CDR3 totals 12 residues. CDR3 nucleotides: TGTGCCAGCATGGGGGTTTCAGATACGCAGTATTTT. This codes for CASMGVSDTQYF.

V gene TRBV29-1 combines with J gene TRBJ2-6; D call uncertain. CDR1 and CDR2 from the germline V gene are SQVTM and ANQGSEA. The CDR3 runs 14 residues. The V gene lost 1 base and the J gene lost 1 base, with 5 bases spanning the gap. CDR3 coding DNA: TGCAGCGTTGAAGGGCAGTCTGGGGCCAACGTCCTGACTTTC. Amino acid sequence: CSVEGQSGANVLTF.

The chain has TRBV11-3 and TRBJ1-2, with D maybe TRBD1 (6 bases). V gave up 2 bases and J gave up 0 bases, with 16 bases separating them. There are 17 residues in the CDR3. Germline V CDR1 and CDR2: SGHNT, YENEEA. The CDR3 reads CASSLRYRTEANYGYTF. The CDR3 DNA reads as TGTGCCAGCAGCTTAAGATATCGGACAGAAGCTAACTATGGCTACACCTTC.

The chain employs TRBV6-5 and TRBJ2-3; 14 bases map to TRBD2. This CDR3 contains 15 residues. Trimming cost V 7 bases and J 3 bases; bases outside gene matches: 3. Germline V gene lookup returns CDR1 MNHEY and CDR2 SVGAGI. The CDR3 loop reads CASNGLAGGTDTQYF. The CDR3 DNA follows: TGTGCCAGCAACGGACTAGCGGGGGGAACAGATACGCAGTATTTT.

The chain employs TRBV6-1 and TRBJ2-2, with 8 positions matching TRBD1. The CDR3 has 15 amino acids. In germline, CDR1 is MNHNS, CDR2 SASEGT. After removal of 6 bases from V and 2 bases from J, the junction contained 5 bases not matched to a gene. The chain's CDR3 is CASSPGQDNTGELFF. The CDR3 DNA sequence: TGTGCCAGCAGCCCGGGACAGGATAACACCGGGGAGCTGTTTTTT.

The chain combines TRBV6-1 with TRBJ1-3; D gene ambiguous. This CDR3 spans 14 amino acids. Germline values: CDR1 MNHNS, CDR2 SASEGT. Trimming left V 2 bases short and J 3 bases short, with 8 bases between. This chain's CDR3 is CASSELWNGNTIYF. The CDR3 DNA sequence: TGTGCCAGCAGTGAACTGTGGAATGGAAACACCATATATTTT.

The J gene is TRBJ1-1, the V gene TRBV6-6, with a possible D match to TRBD1 (5 bases). Germline CDR1 is MNHNY and CDR2 is SVGAGI (reference sequence). Trimming shortened V by 0 bases and J by 5 bases, and 13 bases separated the two germline ends. The CDR3 runs 15 residues. In DNA form, the CDR3 reads TGTGCCAGCAGTTACTCGGGGGGACTGGGGACTGAAGCTTTCTTT. Amino acid sequence: CASSYSGGLGTEAFF.